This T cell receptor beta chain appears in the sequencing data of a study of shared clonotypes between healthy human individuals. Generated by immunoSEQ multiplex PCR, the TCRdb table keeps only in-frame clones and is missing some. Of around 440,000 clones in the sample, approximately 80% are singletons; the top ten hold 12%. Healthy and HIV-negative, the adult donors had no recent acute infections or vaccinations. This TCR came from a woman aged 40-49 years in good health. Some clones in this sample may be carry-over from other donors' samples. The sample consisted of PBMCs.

The CDR3 DNA reads as TGTGCCAGCAGCCCCGGACTAGCGGGGGGATATGAGCAGTTCTTC. This encodes CASSPGLAGGYEQFF. The chain is built from TRBV6-1 and TRBJ2-1; 14 bases are shared with TRBD2. The CDR3 length is 15 residues. The J segment lost 8 bases and the V segment lost 6 bases, leaving 6 bases of the junction unmatched. Germline CDR1 reads MNHNS; CDR2 reads SASEGT.